Sequencing of this T cell receptor beta chain was carried out in a study of shared clonotypes between healthy human individuals. Study-wide background: A donor's plate count was three for CD4 naive and three for CD4 memory; CD8 naive had two and CD8 memory one.

A remark on this clone: Its antigen is currently unknown.

Study findings and constraints: Shared clonotypes: approximately 5% naive CD4, around 3.4% naive CD8, 2.3% memory CD4, roughly 0.4% memory CD8.

Profiled with immunoSEQ multiplex PCR; TCRdb holds only in-frame clones, not every one. The data show some 1.5 million clones, approximately 97% seen once. V gave up 3 bases and J gave up 0 bases; unmatched junction bases: 5. The CDR3 extends over 16 amino acids. Germline CDR1 reads SGHRS; CDR2 reads YFSETQ. This sequence originates from a man aged 30 to 39 in good health. The sample comprised naive CD4+ T cells sorted from blood. As to subset: CD45RA+ positively selected. The rearrangement links TRBV5-1 to TRBJ2-5; TRBD2 aligns across 10 bases. The DNA for the CDR3 is TGCGCCAGCAGCTCGAGACTAGCGGGTAACCAAGAGACCCAGTACTTC. This sequence encodes CASSSRLAGNQETQYF.